This T cell receptor beta chain was sequenced in a study of early T cells in non-severe SARS-CoV-2 infection. Across the study: Bulk RNA from unsorted whole blood was sequenced; chains were unpaired. Study-level findings and limits: Matching results from VDJdb favored anti-spike CD8 responses, leaving private and CD4 specificities undetected.

This clonotype was seen a handful of times. The antigen is unknown. Looked up from germline, CDR1 is MNHEY and CDR2 is SVGEGT. The CDR3 length is 15 residues. V lost 4 bases and J lost 7, with 17 bases in between. Tagging with unique molecular identifiers was applied to individual cDNA molecules. MiXCR, applied by TCRdb to the 5' RACE reads, yields one record per CDR3 protein. Of 85,000 to 95,000 distinct CDR3 sequences listed, approximately 17% are singletons. The source was whole blood, collected at baseline. The J gene is TRBJ2-1, the V gene TRBV6-2 or TRBV6-3; tentative D call: TRBD2 (5 bases). The receptor was derived from an adult who was a healthcare worker with PCR-confirmed SARS-CoV-2 infection or an uninfected control (not recorded which). The DNA of the CDR3 is TGTGCCAGCAGTTGTTGTCTAGCAGTTTGGAATGAGCAGTTCTTC. It specifies CASSCCLAVWNEQFF.